The rows below give T cell receptor beta chains drawn from one sample of a study of blood T cell repertoires in COVID-19. Sequencing used immunoSEQ multiplex PCR; TCRdb keeps in-frame clones, though not all of them. Of roughly 83,000 clones listed, around 86% are singletons. Sequenced material: peripheral blood. Receptors originate from a man older than 75 with active or convalescent COVID-19. Each CDR3 is given with its conserved first and last residue. Clone size is shown for a subset of rows, as once, few, many or a class of expanded clone.

>TRBV5-1|TRBJ2-1|-
CASSLGASYNEQFF
>TRBV19|TRBJ2-1|-
CASRFGGRVWNEQFF
>TRBV6-5|TRBJ2-1|-
CASKGQGQYNEQFF
>TRBV7-9|TRBJ1-2|-
CASSGQGEGGYTF
>TRBV10-3|TRBJ1-2|-
CAISAGLEDGYTF
>TRBV4-1|TRBJ1-5|-
CASSQGQGARQPQHF
>TRBV19|TRBJ2-2|-
CASSIAGNTGELFF
>TRBV5-1|TRBJ2-6|-
CASSSMTGFFTGANVLTF
>TRBV12-3/TRBV12-4|TRBJ1-1|few
CASSSRQASEAFF
>TRBV7-2|TRBJ2-2|once
CASSLALAGGELFF
>TRBV3-1/TRBV3-2|TRBJ2-6|-
CASSQEILISGANVLTF
>TRBV5-1|TRBJ1-1|-
CASSLLQGAPYTEAFF
>TRBV6-5|TRBJ1-1|-
CASSYGDTGRIVEAFF
>TRBV10-3|TRBJ1-2|-
CAISAFPQGTANYGYTF
>TRBV4-1|TRBJ2-1|-
CASSPGQGAVNEQFF
>TRBV19|TRBJ1-2|-
CASTSLGGQGFSNYGYTF
>TRBV7-2|TRBJ2-5|-
CASSLGSSGRWETQYF
>TRBV5-4|TRBJ2-5|-
CASSFNEETQYF
>TRBV5-1|TRBJ1-6|-
CASSQQGDNSPLHF
>TRBV10-1|TRBJ2-3|-
CANLDRTSTDTQYF
>TRBV7-2|TRBJ1-6|-
CASSFSVGQGTSPLHF
>TRBV3-1/TRBV3-2|TRBJ1-6|-
CASSLGTDNSPLHF
>TRBV14|TRBJ2-1|-
CASSLREGGRLTNEQFF
>TRBV18|TRBJ1-1|-
CASSPGTTGAEAFF
>TRBV18|TRBJ2-3|-
CASSRQGQASTDTQYF
>TRBV4-1|TRBJ1-4|-
CASSQGVGGNEKLFF
>TRBV2|TRBJ1-2|-
CASINRDSPFGYTF
>TRBV28|TRBJ1-4|few
CASRPQGQGDEKLFF
>TRBV5-1|TRBJ1-1|-
CASSHRQGGMNTEAFF
>TRBV4-2|TRBJ2-4|-
CASSQAGGAKNIQYF
>TRBV25-1|TRBJ1-2|few
CASSEYLTGNYGYTF
>TRBV6-6|TRBJ2-1|-
CASSWGLAPGTGVFQEYNEQFF
>TRBV27|TRBJ1-6|few
CATSPGKNSPLHF
>TRBV5-1|TRBJ1-3|-
CASSSNSATTGNTIYF
>TRBV4-1|TRBJ1-4|few
CASSRTPLRDRNEKLFF
>TRBV4-2|TRBJ2-4|-
CASSQVPPSGSPRGIQYF
>TRBV3-1/TRBV3-2|TRBJ1-5|-
CASSSTPGDQPQHF
>TRBV7-9|TRBJ2-3|-
CASSSQTAEDTQYF
>TRBV7-3|TRBJ2-5|-
CASSSDTGQETQYF
>TRBV7-2|TRBJ2-5|once
CASSRGLAGGRETQYF
>TRBV7-9|TRBJ2-2|once
CASSLVFRGGELFF
>TRBV5-5|TRBJ2-3|-
CASSLGFGAIGADTQYF
>TRBV7-9|TRBJ2-1|-
CASSLRLAGAYNEQFF